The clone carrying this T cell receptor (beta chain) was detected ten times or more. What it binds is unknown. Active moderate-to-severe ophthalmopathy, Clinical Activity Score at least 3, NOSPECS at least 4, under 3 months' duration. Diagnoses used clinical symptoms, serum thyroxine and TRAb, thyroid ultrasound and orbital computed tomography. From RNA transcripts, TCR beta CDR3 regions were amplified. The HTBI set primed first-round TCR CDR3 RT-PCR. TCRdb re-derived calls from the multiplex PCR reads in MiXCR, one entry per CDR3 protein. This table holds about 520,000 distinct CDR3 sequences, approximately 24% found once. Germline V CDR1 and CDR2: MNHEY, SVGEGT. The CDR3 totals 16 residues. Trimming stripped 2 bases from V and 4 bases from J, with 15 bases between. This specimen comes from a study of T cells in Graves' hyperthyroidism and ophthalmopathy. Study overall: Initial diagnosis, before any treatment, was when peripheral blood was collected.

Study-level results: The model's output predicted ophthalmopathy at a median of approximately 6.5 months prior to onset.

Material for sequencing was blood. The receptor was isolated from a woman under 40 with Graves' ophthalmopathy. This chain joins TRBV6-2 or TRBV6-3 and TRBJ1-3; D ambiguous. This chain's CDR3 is CASSYPRTIRGNTIYF. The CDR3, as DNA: TGTGCCAGCAGTTACCCAAGGACCATCCGCGGAAACACCATATATTTT.